The entry below describes one T cell receptor beta chain. The data were obtained in a study of blood T cell repertoires in COVID-19. With 2 bases clipped from V and 0 bases from J, the junction kept 3 bases outside the gene matches. From germline, CDR1 is MNHEY and CDR2 SMNVEV (reference sequence). The CDR3 runs 16 residues. The participants were between roughly 18 and 90 years old and came from under 25 US areas. Cohorts were based on clinical histories the participants reported. Generated by immunoSEQ multiplex PCR, the TCRdb table keeps only in-frame clones and is missing some. This sample has about 380,000 clones, with around 87% found just once.

The sequenced sample consisted of PBMCs or T cells enriched from blood (not recorded which). The chain carries TRBV27 and TRBJ1-5; 8 bases line up with TRBD1. This TCR was recovered from a man under 40 who had recovered from COVID-19. The CDR3 DNA follows: TGTGCCAGCAGTTTAACTGGGACAGGTAGCAATCAGCCCCAGCATTTT. Translating gives CASSLTGTGSNQPQHF.